This T cell receptor beta chain was recovered during a study of cytomegalovirus exposure and HLA in healthy donors. Generated by immunoSEQ multiplex PCR, the TCRdb table keeps only in-frame clones and is missing some. The sample carries about 130,000 clones, 85% to 90% recorded once. Per germline, CDR1 MNHNS and CDR2 SASEGT. The V and J ends lost 6 bases and 2 bases respectively, with 11 bases between them. The CDR3 consists of 13 residues. The TCR originated in a woman younger than 30 in good health and CMV-seronegative. This chain joins TRBV6-1 and TRBJ2-7, with TRBD1 as a possible D gene (5 bases). Sequencing used PBMCs. The CDR3 DNA follows: TGTGCCAGCAGCTATGACAGAGCCTACGAGCAGTACGTC. Encoded protein: CASSYDRAYEQYV.